One and the same sample provided the 16 T cell receptor beta chains below, sequenced in a study of shared clonotypes between healthy human individuals. This table comes from immunoSEQ multiplex PCR, and its TCRdb copy is limited to in-frame clones, with some not included. The data show 2 million to 2.5 million clones, more than 85% seen once. Material for sequencing was naive CD4+ T cells from PBMCs. Described subset: CD45RA+ positively selected. Every receptor here comes from a young man in good health. Some clones in this sample may be carry-over from other donors' samples.

The CDR3 DNA reads TGTGCCAGCAGCCTAAGCGCTAGCTCCTACAATGAGCAGTTCTTC. Its protein is CASSLSASSYNEQFF. V gene TRBV4-2 combines with J gene TRBJ2-1; D unresolved. The germline gives CDR1 LGHNA, CDR2 YNFKEQ. The CDR3 spans 15 residues. The V and J ends lost 4 bases and 0 bases respectively, with 10 bases between them.

The chain combines TRBV6-4 with TRBJ2-1; 9 bases agree with TRBD2. The CDR3 sequence is 14 residues long. V shed 5 bases and J 5 bases; nucleotides not matched to a gene: 4. Germline values: CDR1 MRHNA, CDR2 SNTAGT. CDR3 nucleotide sequence: TGTGCCAGCAGTTGGACTAGCGTCCACAATGAGCAGTTCTTC. This gives the protein CASSWTSVHNEQFF.

V is TRBV6-1 and J is TRBJ2-3, with D hard to call. Trimming took off 7 bases at V and 2 bases at J, with 16 bases between the two ends. Germline assignment: CDR1 MNHNS and CDR2 SASEGT. This CDR3 is built from 15 residues. CDR3 DNA sequence: TGTGCCAGCACCGAAGGTCTCATTTACACAGATACGCAGTATTTT. It yields the protein CASTEGLIYTDTQYF.

The V and J genes are TRBV2 and TRBJ2-7; TRBD2 agrees at 10 bases. From germline, CDR1 is SNHLY and CDR2 FYNNEI. Losses at the gene ends were 7 bases for V and 3 bases for J; bases not matched to a gene: 6. CDR3 size: 14 residues. CDR3 sequence: CASNSGRFIYEQYF. The CDR3 nucleotides are TGTGCCAGCAATAGCGGGAGGTTTATCTACGAGCAGTACTTC. The variable domain in full, with the rest retrieved from reference TRBV2 and TRBJ2-7, is EPEVTQTPSHQVTQMGQEVILRCVPISNHLYFYWYRQILGQKVEFLVSFYNNEISEKSEIFDDQFSVERPDGSNFTLKIRSTKLEDSAMYFCASNSGRFIYEQYFGPGTRLTVT.

This sequence joins TRBV29-1 and TRBJ1-1; unclear D gene. V dropped 4 bases and J dropped 4 bases, with 13 bases sitting between them. Germline loops: CDR1 SQVTM, CDR2 ANQGSEA. The CDR3 consists of 13 residues. CDR3 protein: CSVVGLGGTEAFF. DNA for the CDR3: TGCAGCGTTGTAGGGCTGGGAGGCACTGAAGCTTTCTTT. Using reference TRBV29-1 and TRBJ1-1 for the parts outside the CDR3, the full variable domain is SAVISQKPSRDICQRGTSLTIQCQVDSQVTMMFWYRQQPGQSLTLIATANQGSEATYESGFVIDKFPISRPNLTFSTLTVSNMSPEDSSIYLCSVVGLGGTEAFFGQGTRLTVV.

The J gene is TRBJ2-5, the V gene TRBV5-1, with D perhaps matching TRBD2 (5 bases). The V gene's germline CDR1 is SGHRS and CDR2 YFSETQ. This CDR3 contains 15 residues. V lost 3 bases, J lost 4 bases, and 16 bases lay in between. This chain's CDR3 is CASSWGSGIGETQYF. The CDR3 DNA is TGCGCCAGCAGCTGGGGATCGGGAATAGGAGAGACCCAGTACTTC.

The gene calls are TRBV27 and TRBJ2-7; 8 positions match TRBD2. Germline lookup yields CDR1 MNHEY and CDR2 SMNVEV (reference sequence). This CDR3 region has 14 residues. V lost 9 bases and J lost 0; bases outside the gene matches: 7. The CDR3 region is CARAGGRFSYEQYF. CDR3 nucleotides: TGTGCCAGGGCGGGCGGGAGGTTCTCCTACGAGCAGTACTTC.

This chain connects TRBV7-2 to TRBJ2-5; the match to TRBD2 covers 15 bases. Germline V CDR1 and CDR2: SGHTA, FQGNSA. The V gene end was trimmed by 2 bases and the J gene end by 5 bases; junction bases not matched to a gene: 9. The CDR3 sequence is 18 residues long. Written as DNA, the CDR3 is TGTGCCAGCAGCTTACGGACTAGCGGGAGGGCGGAGTGGGAGACCCAGTACTTC. This gives the protein CASSLRTSGRAEWETQYF. The full variable domain, completed using reference TRBV7-2 and TRBJ2-5, is GAGVSQSPSNKVTEKGKDVELRCDPISGHTALYWYRQSLGQGLEFLIYFQGNSAPDKSGLPSDRFSAERTGGSVSTLTIQRTQQEDSAVYLCASSLRTSGRAEWETQYFGPGTRLLVL.

The chain recombines TRBV28 with TRBJ2-2; D is undetermined. V was clipped by 8 bases and J by 2 bases, with 18 bases between them. The CDR3 spans 16 residues. Germline values: CDR1 MDHEN, CDR2 SYDVKM. This CDR3 is CASAGQDRGNTGELFF. The CDR3, as DNA: TGTGCCAGCGCAGGCCAGGACCGAGGAAACACCGGGGAGCTGTTTTTT.

The chain has TRBV5-1 and TRBJ2-1; the match to TRBD2 covers 9 bases. The CDR3 spans 16 residues. The junction had 8 bases not matched to a gene; V was cut back by 4 bases and J by 3 bases. Germline CDR1 is SGHRS and CDR2 is YFSETQ. CDR3 residues: CASSRGTSILYNEQFF. CDR3 sequence (DNA): TGCGCCAGCAGCCGGGGGACTAGCATCCTCTACAATGAGCAGTTCTTC.

This chain uses TRBV6-5 with TRBJ1-4, with D possibly matching TRBD1 (5 bases). The CDR3 covers 14 residues. Germline CDR1 is MNHEY and CDR2 is SVGAGI. V lost 6 bases and J lost 0, with 8 bases in between. The CDR3 is CASRGRATNEKLFF. In DNA form, the CDR3 reads TGTGCCAGCAGGGGCAGGGCAACTAATGAAAAACTGTTTTTT.

To note about this clone: Other nucleotide sequences from this sample produce the same CDR3. The chain is built from TRBV15 and TRBJ1-2; D is perhaps TRBD1 (5 bases). The V end was cut by 3 bases, the J end by 2 bases, with 10 bases between. The CDR3 totals 14 residues. Germline V gene sequence: CDR1 LNHNV, CDR2 YYDKDF (reference sequence). As DNA, the CDR3 is TGTGCCACCAGCAGGGGGACGGGGAACTATGGCTACACCTTC. Protein product: CATSRGTGNYGYTF. Together with reference TRBV15 and TRBJ1-2, the CDR3 gives the full variable domain: DAMVIQNPRYQVTQFGKPVTLSCSQTLNHNVMYWYQQKSSQAPKLLFHYYDKDFNNEADTPDNFQSRRPNTSFCFLDIRSPGLGDTAMYLCATSRGTGNYGYTFGSGTRLTVV.

The chain joins TRBV10-1 to TRBJ1-5, with D hard to call. The germline V gene has CDR1 WNHNN and CDR2 SYGVQD (reference sequence). V lost 3 bases and J 0 bases, leaving 9 bases between the germline ends. This CDR3 has 15 amino acids. CDR3 coding DNA: TGCGCCAGCAGTGAATCGGGAGATAGCAATCAGCCCCAGCATTTT. It specifies CASSESGDSNQPQHF.

V and J are TRBV10-1 and TRBJ2-1; D gene uncertain. The CDR3 spans 13 residues. The ends were cut back, 3 bases at V and 5 bases at J, with 8 bases in the middle. Germline CDR1 and CDR2: WNHNN and SYGVQD (reference sequence). Here the CDR3 reads CASSDILHNEQFF. For the CDR3, the DNA is TGCGCCAGCAGTGATATCCTTCACAATGAGCAGTTCTTC.

The rearrangement joins TRBV11-2 to TRBJ2-1, with D possibly matching TRBD1 (6 bases). Germline V CDR1 and CDR2: SGHAT, FQNNGV. Trimming removed 3 bases at V and 7 bases at J, with 10 bases between. The CDR3 runs to 13 residues. DNA for the CDR3: TGTGCCAGCAGCTTCGCAGGGGAGAATGAGCAGTTCTTC. Residues: CASSFAGENEQFF.

V gene TRBV29-1 combines with J gene TRBJ1-1; possibly TRBD1 for D (6 bases). There are 14 residues in the CDR3. Germline CDR1 SQVTM, CDR2 ANQGSEA. Trimming left V 7 bases short and J 1 base short, with 16 bases between. CDR3 DNA: TGCAGCGCAGCCACAGGGTCTAGGAACACTGAAGCTTTCTTT. Protein product: CSAATGSRNTEAFF.